This passage covers 5 T cell receptor beta chains from one sample sequenced in a study of response to subunit inactivated influenza vaccine. A single record per CDR3 protein comes from TCRdb applying MiXCR to the RT-PCR reads. The table includes 650,000 to 800,000 distinct CDR3 sequences, around 18% detected once. Sequenced material: PBMCs from blood, taken 5 days after vaccination. Source of these receptors: a man between 50 and 59 years old who received an inactivated influenza vaccine.

This clonotype was observed a handful of times. V usage is TRBV12-3 or TRBV12-4 and J usage is TRBJ2-2, with D possibly being TRBD2 (6 bases). The CDR3 is 15 residues long. V lost 6 bases, J lost 8 bases, and 19 bases lay in between. Here the CDR3 reads CASSPPRGGIGELFF. In nucleotides, the CDR3 is TGTGCCAGCAGCCCCCCGAGGGGAGGAATTGGGGAGCTGTTTTTT.

The chain couples TRBV5-1 to TRBJ2-3, with TRBD2 matching 12 bases. This CDR3 spans 15 amino acids. Trimming cost V 4 bases and J 6 bases; bases outside gene matches: 6. Germline CDR1 reads SGHRS; CDR2 reads YFSETQ. This CDR3 reads CASSPRTSGDDTQYF. The CDR3 nucleotides are TGCGCCAGCAGCCCGCGGACTAGCGGGGATGATACGCAGTATTTT.

The rearrangement links TRBV7-2 to TRBJ1-2; 7 nucleotides align to TRBD1. The V gene end was trimmed by 4 bases and the J gene end by 6 bases; junction bases not matched to a gene: 8. CDR3 size: 14 residues. CDR1 and CDR2 from the germline V gene are SGHTA and FQGNSA. The CDR3, as DNA: TGTGCCAGCAGCTCCAGGGGGGCTATCCATGGCTACACCTTC. Residues: CASSSRGAIHGYTF.

This clonotype was picked up a small number of times. V usage is TRBV7-9 and J usage is TRBJ2-3, with 7 bases fitting TRBD2. The V gene's germline CDR1 is SEHNR and CDR2 FQNEAQ (reference sequence). Unmatched junction bases numbered 5, after V lost 1 base and J lost 1 base. This CDR3 spans 16 amino acids. The CDR3 nucleotides read TGTGCCAGCAGCTTAGTAGTGAGCGGGGGCACAGATACGCAGTATTTT. Translating gives CASSLVVSGGTDTQYF.

This clonotype was recorded at least ten times. The gene calls are TRBV5-1 and TRBJ1-2; D is unclear. Trimming shortened V by 1 base and J by 7 bases, and 11 bases separated the two germline ends. CDR1 SGHRS and CDR2 YFSETQ come from the germline V gene. CDR3 length: 13 amino acids. DNA for the CDR3: TGCGCCAGCAGCTTGACGGAATTGAGTGGCTACACCTTC. Encoded protein: CASSLTELSGYTF.